Listed below are T cell receptor beta chains from one sample, sequenced in a study of T cell responses to AZD1222 COVID-19 vaccine. The assay was immunoSEQ multiplex PCR, and TCRdb's table has in-frame clones only and misses some. The table lists 95,000 to 150,000 clones, approximately 90% of them singletons. Sequences were derived from peripheral blood, sampled on day 0 of AZD1222 vaccination. The source is an adult in good health. The conserved cysteine and the conserved F or W are not part of the CDR3 here. Clone sizes are given selectively: once, few, many, or a class where the clone is expanded.

clone_size: .; v_call: TRBV6-1; j_call: TRBJ2-1; cdr3_aa: ASSEGGYYNEQF
clone_size: once; v_call: TRBV11-3; j_call: TRBJ1-1; cdr3_aa: ASSLARGWTEAF
clone_size: .; v_call: TRBV2; j_call: TRBJ1-2; cdr3_aa: ASSEGGINYGYT
clone_size: .; v_call: TRBV7-2; j_call: TRBJ2-3; cdr3_aa: ASSLVVAGGHSSTDTQY
clone_size: once; v_call: TRBV7-9; j_call: TRBJ1-1; cdr3_aa: ASSHRQGGGLNTEAF
clone_size: .; v_call: TRBV19; j_call: TRBJ1-3; cdr3_aa: ASQGAGTNSGNTIY
clone_size: once; v_call: TRBV7-3; j_call: TRBJ2-2; cdr3_aa: ASSPQGTFGELF
clone_size: .; v_call: TRBV27; j_call: TRBJ2-1; cdr3_aa: ASSLFPSRLSNNEQF
clone_size: .; v_call: TRBV12-3/TRBV12-4; j_call: TRBJ1-1; cdr3_aa: ASRYRMNTEAF
clone_size: .; v_call: TRBV24-1; j_call: TRBJ1-3; cdr3_aa: ATSDLHTGGHSGNTIY
clone_size: .; v_call: TRBV30; j_call: TRBJ1-2; cdr3_aa: ASSRYGYT
clone_size: .; v_call: TRBV7-2; j_call: TRBJ1-2; cdr3_aa: ASSLGAGLLYGYT
clone_size: .; v_call: TRBV27; j_call: TRBJ2-5; cdr3_aa: ASSSPSGQTQY
clone_size: .; v_call: TRBV5-4; j_call: TRBJ1-2; cdr3_aa: ASSSSGRNYGYT
clone_size: few; v_call: TRBV7-3; j_call: TRBJ2-2; cdr3_aa: ASRKDGSNTGELF
clone_size: once; v_call: TRBV12-2; j_call: TRBJ2-7; cdr3_aa: ASRVTGTPAENEQY
clone_size: .; v_call: TRBV7-7; j_call: TRBJ2-5; cdr3_aa: ASSLGSTSVETQY
clone_size: .; v_call: TRBV7-2; j_call: TRBJ2-1; cdr3_aa: ASSRGNEQF
clone_size: once; v_call: TRBV5-6; j_call: TRBJ2-5; cdr3_aa: ASSLGPSGDQETQY
clone_size: .; v_call: TRBV6-2/TRBV6-3; j_call: TRBJ1-3; cdr3_aa: ASSYSRYSGNTIY
clone_size: .; v_call: TRBV7-8; j_call: TRBJ2-4; cdr3_aa: ASSPHGPIQY
clone_size: .; v_call: TRBV25-1; j_call: TRBJ1-1; cdr3_aa: ASSDGQTGVNTEAF
clone_size: .; v_call: TRBV5-1; j_call: TRBJ2-3; cdr3_aa: ASSFSLAGGSDTQY
clone_size: .; v_call: TRBV12-3/TRBV12-4; j_call: TRBJ2-5; cdr3_aa: ASRGQGRETQY
clone_size: .; v_call: TRBV7-9; j_call: TRBJ1-5; cdr3_aa: ASSPKGANQPQH